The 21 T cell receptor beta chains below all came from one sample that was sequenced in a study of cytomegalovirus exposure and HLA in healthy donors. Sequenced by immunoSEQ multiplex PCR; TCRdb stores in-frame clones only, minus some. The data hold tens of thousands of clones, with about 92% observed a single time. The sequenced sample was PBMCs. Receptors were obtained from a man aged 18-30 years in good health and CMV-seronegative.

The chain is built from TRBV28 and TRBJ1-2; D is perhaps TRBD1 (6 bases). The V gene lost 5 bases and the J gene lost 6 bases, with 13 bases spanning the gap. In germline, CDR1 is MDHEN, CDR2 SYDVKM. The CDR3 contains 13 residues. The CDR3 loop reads CASSPPGGHGYTF. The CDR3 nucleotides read TGTGCCAGCAGTCCCCCGGGGGGCCATGGCTACACCTTC.

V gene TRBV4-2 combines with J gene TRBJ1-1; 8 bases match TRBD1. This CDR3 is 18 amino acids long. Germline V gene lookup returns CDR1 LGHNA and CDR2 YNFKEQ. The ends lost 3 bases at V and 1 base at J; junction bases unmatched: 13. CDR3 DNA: TGTGCCAGCAGCCACCCGGACAGGGTGGTTGGTAAGAACACTGAAGCTTTCTTT. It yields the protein CASSHPDRVVGKNTEAFF.

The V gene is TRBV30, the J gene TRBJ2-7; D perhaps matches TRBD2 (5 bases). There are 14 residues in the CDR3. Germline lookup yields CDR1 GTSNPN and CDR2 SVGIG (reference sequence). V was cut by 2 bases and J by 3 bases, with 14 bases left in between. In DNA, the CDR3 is TGTGCCTGGAGTCGGACTCTAAACCACTACGAGCAGTACTTC. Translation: CAWSRTLNHYEQYF.

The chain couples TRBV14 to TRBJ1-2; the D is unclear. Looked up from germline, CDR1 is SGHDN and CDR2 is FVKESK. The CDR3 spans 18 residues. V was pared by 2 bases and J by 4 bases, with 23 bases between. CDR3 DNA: TGTGCCAGCAGCCAATCTCAAGGTTCCGGGAACCCAGGCTATGGCTACACCTTC. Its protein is CASSQSQGSGNPGYGYTF.

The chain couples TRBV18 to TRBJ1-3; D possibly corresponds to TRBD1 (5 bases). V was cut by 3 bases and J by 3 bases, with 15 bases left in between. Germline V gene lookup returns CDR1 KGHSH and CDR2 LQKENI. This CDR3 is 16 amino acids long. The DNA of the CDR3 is TGTGCCAGCTCACCGGAGCAGGGAGGCCGTGGAAACACCATATATTTT. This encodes CASSPEQGGRGNTIYF.

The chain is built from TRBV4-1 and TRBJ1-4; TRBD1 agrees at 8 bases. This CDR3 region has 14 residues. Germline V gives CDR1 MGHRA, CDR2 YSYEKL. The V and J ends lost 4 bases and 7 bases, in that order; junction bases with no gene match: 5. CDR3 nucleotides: TGCGCCAGCAGCCCGTTTGGGACAGGTGAAAAACTGTTTTTT. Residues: CASSPFGTGEKLFF.

CDR3 in DNA: TGTGCCAGCACGCAGGGAGGCGAGCAGTACTTC. Amino acid sequence: CASTQGGEQYF. V gene TRBV27 combines with J gene TRBJ2-7; tentatively, D is TRBD2 (6 bases). This CDR3 has 11 residues. V lost 7 bases and J 6 bases, leaving 10 bases between the germline ends. Germline CDR1 reads MNHEY; CDR2 reads SMNVEV (reference sequence).

The CDR3: CASSPQGDYQETQYF. DNA of the CDR3: TGTGCCAGCAGCCCCCAGGGGGACTACCAAGAGACCCAGTACTTC. The chain combines TRBV9 with TRBJ2-5, with a weak D call TRBD1 (7 bases). Trimming stripped 4 bases from V and 0 bases from J, with 13 bases between. Germline CDR1 reads SGDLS; CDR2 reads YYNGEE. The CDR3 is 15 residues long.

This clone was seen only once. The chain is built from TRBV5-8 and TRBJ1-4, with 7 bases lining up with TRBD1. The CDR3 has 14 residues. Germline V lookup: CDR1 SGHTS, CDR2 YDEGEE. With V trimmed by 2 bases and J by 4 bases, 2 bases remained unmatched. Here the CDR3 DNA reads TGTGCCAGCAGCTTACAGGGGTATAATGAAAAACTGTTTTTT. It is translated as CASSLQGYNEKLFF. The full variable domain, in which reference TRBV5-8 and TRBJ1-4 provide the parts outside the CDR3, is EAGVTQSPTHLIKTRGQQATLRCSPISGHTSVYWYQQALGLGLQFLLWYDEGEERNRGNFPPRFSGRQFPNYSSELNVNALELEDSALYLCASSLQGYNEKLFFGSGTQLSVL.

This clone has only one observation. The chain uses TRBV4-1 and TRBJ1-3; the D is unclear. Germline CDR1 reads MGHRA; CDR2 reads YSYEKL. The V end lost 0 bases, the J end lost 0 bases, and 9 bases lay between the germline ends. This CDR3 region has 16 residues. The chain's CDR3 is CASSQDVSFSGNTIYF. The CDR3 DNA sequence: TGCGCCAGCAGCCAAGATGTGAGTTTCTCTGGAAACACCATATATTTT.

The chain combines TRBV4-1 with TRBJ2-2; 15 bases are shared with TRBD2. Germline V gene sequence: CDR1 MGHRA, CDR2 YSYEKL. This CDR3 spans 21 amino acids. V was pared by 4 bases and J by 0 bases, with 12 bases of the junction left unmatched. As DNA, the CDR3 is TGCGCCAGCAGCCCCGTAGGGGGACTAGCGGGGGGACCGACGAACACCGGGGAGCTGTTTTTT. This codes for CASSPVGGLAGGPTNTGELFF.

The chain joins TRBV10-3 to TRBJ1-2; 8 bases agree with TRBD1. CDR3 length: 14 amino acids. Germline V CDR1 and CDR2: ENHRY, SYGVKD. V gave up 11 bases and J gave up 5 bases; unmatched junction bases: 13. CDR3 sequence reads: CASWTGSVGYGYTF. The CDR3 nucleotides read TGTGCCTCTTGGACAGGGTCGGTAGGATATGGCTACACCTTC.

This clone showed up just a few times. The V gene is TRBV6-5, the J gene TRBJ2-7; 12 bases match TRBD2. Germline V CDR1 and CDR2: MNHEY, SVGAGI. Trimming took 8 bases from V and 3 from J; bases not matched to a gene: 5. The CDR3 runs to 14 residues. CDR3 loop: CASSGLAGIYEQYF. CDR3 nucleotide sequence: TGTGCCAGCTCCGGACTAGCGGGAATCTACGAGCAGTACTTC.

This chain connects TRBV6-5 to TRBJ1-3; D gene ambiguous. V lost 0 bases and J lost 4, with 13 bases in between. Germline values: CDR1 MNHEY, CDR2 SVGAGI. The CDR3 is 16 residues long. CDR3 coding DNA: TGTGCCAGCAGTTACTCGAAAAATGGAGGCGGAAACACCATATATTTT. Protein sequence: CASSYSKNGGGNTIYF.

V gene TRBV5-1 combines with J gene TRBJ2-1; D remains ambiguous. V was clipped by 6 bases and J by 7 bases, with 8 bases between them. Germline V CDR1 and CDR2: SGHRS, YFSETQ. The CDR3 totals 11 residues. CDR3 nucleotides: TGCGCCAGCATTTCTAGAAATGAGCAGTTCTTC. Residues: CASISRNEQFF.

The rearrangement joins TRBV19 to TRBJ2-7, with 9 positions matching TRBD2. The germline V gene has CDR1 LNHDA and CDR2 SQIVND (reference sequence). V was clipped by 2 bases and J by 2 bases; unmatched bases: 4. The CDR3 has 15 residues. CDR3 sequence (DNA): TGTGCCAGTAGTATACAACCTAGCGGGGCCTACGAGCAGTACTTC. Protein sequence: CASSIQPSGAYEQYF.

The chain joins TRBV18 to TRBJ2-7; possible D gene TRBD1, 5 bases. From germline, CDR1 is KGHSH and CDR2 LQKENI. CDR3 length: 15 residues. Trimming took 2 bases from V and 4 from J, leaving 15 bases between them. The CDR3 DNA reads TGTGCCAGCTCACCATCGGAAATGGGGCCTTACGAGCAGTACTTC. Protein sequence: CASSPSEMGPYEQYF.

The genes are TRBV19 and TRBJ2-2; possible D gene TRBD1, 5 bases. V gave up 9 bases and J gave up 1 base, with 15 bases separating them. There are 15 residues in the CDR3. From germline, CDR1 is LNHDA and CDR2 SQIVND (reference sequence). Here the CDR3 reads CASRGWQGNTGELFF. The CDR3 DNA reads TGTGCCAGCCGCGGATGGCAGGGGAACACCGGGGAGCTGTTTTTT. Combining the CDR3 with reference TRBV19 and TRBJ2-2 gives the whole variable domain DGGITQSPKYLFRKEGQNVTLSCEQNLNHDAMYWYRQDPGQGLRLIYYSQIVNDFQKGDIAEGYSVSREKKESFPLTVTSAQKNPTAFYLCASRGWQGNTGELFFGEGSRLTVL.

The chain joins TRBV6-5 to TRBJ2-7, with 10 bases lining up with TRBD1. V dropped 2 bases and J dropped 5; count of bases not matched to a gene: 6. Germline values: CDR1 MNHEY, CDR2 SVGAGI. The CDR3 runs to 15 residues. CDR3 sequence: CASSYRGQGFDEQYF. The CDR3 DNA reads TGTGCCAGCAGTTACAGGGGACAGGGGTTCGACGAGCAGTACTTC.

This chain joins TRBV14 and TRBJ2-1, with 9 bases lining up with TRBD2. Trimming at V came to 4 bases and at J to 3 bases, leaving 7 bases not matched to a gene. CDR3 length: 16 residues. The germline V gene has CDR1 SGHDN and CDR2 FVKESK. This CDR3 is CASSLIAGEGYNEQFF. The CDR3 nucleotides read TGTGCCAGCAGCCTAATAGCGGGAGAGGGCTACAATGAGCAGTTCTTC. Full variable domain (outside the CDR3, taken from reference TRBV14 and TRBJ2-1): EAGVTQFPSHSVIEKGQTVTLRCDPISGHDNLYWYRRVMGKEIKFLLHFVKESKQDESGMPNNRFLAERTGGTYSTLKVQPAELEDSGVYFCASSLIAGEGYNEQFFGPGTRLTVL.

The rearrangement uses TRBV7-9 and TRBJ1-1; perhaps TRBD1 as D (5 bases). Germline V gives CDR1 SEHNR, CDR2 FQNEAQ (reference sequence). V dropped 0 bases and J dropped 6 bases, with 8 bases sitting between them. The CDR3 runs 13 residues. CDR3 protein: CASSLAGGAEAFF. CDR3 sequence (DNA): TGTGCCAGCAGCTTAGCGGGAGGGGCTGAAGCTTTCTTT.